This T cell receptor beta chain comes out of a study of blood T cell repertoires in COVID-19. Across the study: Both acute and convalescent COVID-19 samples were obtained from the United States, Italy and Spain.

CDR3 length equals 15 residues. Trimming took 4 bases from V and 7 from J, leaving 17 bases between them. Germline V gene lookup returns CDR1 SGDLS and CDR2 YYNGEE. Produced via immunoSEQ multiplex PCR; TCRdb's table is partial and in-frame only. The sample consists of 120,000 to 150,000 clones, about nine tenths of them appearing once. The source material was peripheral blood. This clonotype originated in a human donor in a cohort sampled during active COVID-19. The chain joins TRBV9 to TRBJ2-2; possible D gene TRBD2, 5 bases. The CDR3 DNA follows: TGTGCCAGCAGCAGAACGGCTAGCTTCAGCGGGGAGCTGTTTTTT. Its protein is CASSRTASFSGELFF.